This T cell receptor (beta chain) was identified during a study of cytomegalovirus exposure and HLA in healthy donors. Comment on this clone: Its target is unknown.

PCR primers comprised 60 Vbeta and 13 Jbeta primers. Some clones are missing from TCRdb's copy, which holds only in-frame ones; the method was immunoSEQ multiplex PCR. The table shows roughly 140,000 clones, with around 73% occurring only once. Donors in the study were healthy people who gave bone marrow. Study results and caveats: TCR beta chain V- and J-gene trimming was linked, in a later analysis, to a missense variant in DCLRE1C. Per a prior analysis, the majority of TCR beta V segments were productive roughly 87% or roughly 30% of the time. Accurate HLA-A and HLA-B prediction from TCR beta sequences was reported for most subjects.

Trimming shortened V by 3 bases and J by 4 bases, and 18 bases separated the two germline ends. In germline, CDR1 is MDHEN, CDR2 SYDVKM. The CDR3 length is 16 residues. Sequenced input: PBMCs. This TCR was sampled from a female donor in good health and CMV-seronegative. This sequence joins TRBV28 and TRBJ2-5, with D possibly TRBD2 on 7 matching bases. The CDR3 nucleotides read TGTGCCAGCAGTTTCATACGGGGGGTAGGGGGAGAGACCCAGTACTTC. Residues: CASSFIRGVGGETQYF.